This T cell receptor (beta chain) is from a study of cytomegalovirus exposure and HLA in healthy donors. Study-level points and caveats: The study designated 150 to 200 TCR beta chains cytomegalovirus-associated. Rare sequences made up most TCRs, while some public TCRs were found in many donors.

As for this clone: The antigen is not known.

This CDR3 spans 17 amino acids. The V gene's germline CDR1 is SGHVS and CDR2 FNYEAQ. The V end was cut by 5 bases, the J end by 11 bases, with 30 bases between. The donors were members of the 120-subject validation cohort (separate from the roughly 680-subject first cohort). Generated by immunoSEQ multiplex PCR, the TCRdb table keeps only in-frame clones and is missing some. The sample consists of about 73,000 clones, about 95% of them appearing once. The J gene is TRBJ1-2, the V gene TRBV7-6; D may be TRBD1 (5 bases). The sample consisted of PBMCs. This receptor was obtained from a man aged 18 to 35 in good health and CMV-seronegative. The CDR3 coding sequence is TGTGCCAGCAGCATAAACAGGAGACGCACCCCAAACCCAGATTACACCTTC. Its translation: CASSINRRRTPNPDYTF.